This TCR beta chain was sequenced in a study of Graves' ophthalmopathy and Graves' hyperthyroidism. The authors amplified TCR beta CDR3 regions, and they did so from RNA transcripts for repertoire sequencing. The authors performed first-round RT-PCR with HTBI primers and then a second-round multiplex PCR. TCRdb processed the multiplex PCR reads anew with MiXCR; each CDR3 protein has one entry. The table includes a few hundred thousand distinct CDR3 sequences, around a fifth detected once. Trimming removed 3 bases at V and 1 base at J, with 9 bases between. The germline V gene has CDR1 DFQATT and CDR2 SNEGSKA (reference sequence). The CDR3 is made up of 13 amino acids. At least ten counts were recorded for this clonotype.

Sequenced material: peripheral blood. The receptor comes from a woman aged 50 to 60 with Graves' ophthalmopathy. The chain uses TRBV20-1 and TRBJ1-1; D is undetermined. CDR3 residues: CSASWAGNTEAFF. The CDR3 DNA is TGCAGTGCTAGCTGGGCGGGGAACACTGAAGCTTTCTTT.